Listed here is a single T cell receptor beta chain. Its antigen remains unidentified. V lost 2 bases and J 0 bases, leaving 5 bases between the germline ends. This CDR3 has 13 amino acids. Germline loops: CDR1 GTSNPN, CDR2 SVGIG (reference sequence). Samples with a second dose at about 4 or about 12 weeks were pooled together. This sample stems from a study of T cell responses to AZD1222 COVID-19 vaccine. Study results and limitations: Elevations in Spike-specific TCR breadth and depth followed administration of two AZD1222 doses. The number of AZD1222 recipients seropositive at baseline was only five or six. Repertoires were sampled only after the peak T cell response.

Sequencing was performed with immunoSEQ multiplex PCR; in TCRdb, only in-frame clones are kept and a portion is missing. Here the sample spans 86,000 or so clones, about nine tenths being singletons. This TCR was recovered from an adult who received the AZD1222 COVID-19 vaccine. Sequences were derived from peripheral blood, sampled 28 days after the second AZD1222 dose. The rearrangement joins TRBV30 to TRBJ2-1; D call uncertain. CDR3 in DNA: TGTGCCTGGAGTACCCGCTCCTACAATGAGCAGTTCTTC. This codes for CAWSTRSYNEQFF.